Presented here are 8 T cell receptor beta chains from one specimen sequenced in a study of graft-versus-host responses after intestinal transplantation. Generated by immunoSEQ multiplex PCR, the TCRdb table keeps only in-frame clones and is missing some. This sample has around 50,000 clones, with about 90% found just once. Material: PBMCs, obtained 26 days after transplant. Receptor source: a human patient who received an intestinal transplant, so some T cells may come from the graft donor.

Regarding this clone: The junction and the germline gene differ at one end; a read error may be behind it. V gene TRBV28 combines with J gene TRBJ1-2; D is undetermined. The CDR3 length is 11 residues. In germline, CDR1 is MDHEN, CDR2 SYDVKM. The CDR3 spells CASSFPGGHFF. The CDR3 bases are TGTGCCAGCAGTTTTCCCGGAGGCCATTTCTTC.

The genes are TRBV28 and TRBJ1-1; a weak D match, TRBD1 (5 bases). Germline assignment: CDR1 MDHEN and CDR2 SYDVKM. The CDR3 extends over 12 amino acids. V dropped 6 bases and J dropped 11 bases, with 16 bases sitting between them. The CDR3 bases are TGTGCCAGCAGCCTAATTCAGGGAATCGCTTTCTTT. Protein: CASSLIQGIAFF.

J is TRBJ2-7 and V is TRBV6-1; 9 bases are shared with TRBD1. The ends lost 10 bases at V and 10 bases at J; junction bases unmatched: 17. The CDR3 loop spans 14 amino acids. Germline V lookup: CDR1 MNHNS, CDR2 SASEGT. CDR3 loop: CATNPGQGYLAQYV. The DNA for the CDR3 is TGTGCCACCAATCCGGGACAGGGATACCTTGCCCAGTACGTC.

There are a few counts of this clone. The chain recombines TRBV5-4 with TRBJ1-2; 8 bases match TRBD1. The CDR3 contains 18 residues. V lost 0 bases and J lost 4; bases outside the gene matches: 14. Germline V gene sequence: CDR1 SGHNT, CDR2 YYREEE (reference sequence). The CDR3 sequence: CASSLGVIQQGESYGYTF. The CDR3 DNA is TGTGCCAGCAGCTTGGGGGTGATACAACAGGGGGAGTCCTATGGCTACACCTTC. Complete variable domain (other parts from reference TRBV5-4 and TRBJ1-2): ETGVTQSPTHLIKTRGQQVTLRCSSQSGHNTVSWYQQALGQGPQFIFQYYREEENGRGNFPPRFSGLQFPNYSSELNVNALELDDSALYLCASSLGVIQQGESYGYTFGSGTRLTVV.

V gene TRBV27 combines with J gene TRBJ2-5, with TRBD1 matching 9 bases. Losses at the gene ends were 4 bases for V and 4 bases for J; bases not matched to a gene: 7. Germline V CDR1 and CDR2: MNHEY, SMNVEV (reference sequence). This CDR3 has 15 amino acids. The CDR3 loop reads CASSSSYRGRETQYF. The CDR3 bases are TGTGCCAGCAGTTCCTCCTACAGGGGGCGAGAGACCCAGTACTTC.

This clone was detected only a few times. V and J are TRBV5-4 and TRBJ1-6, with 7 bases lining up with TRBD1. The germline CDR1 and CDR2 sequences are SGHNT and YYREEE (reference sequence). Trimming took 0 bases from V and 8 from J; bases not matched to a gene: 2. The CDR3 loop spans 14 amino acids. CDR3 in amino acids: CASSLEGAYSPLHF. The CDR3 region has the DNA TGTGCCAGCAGCTTGGAGGGGGCGTATTCACCCCTCCACTTT.

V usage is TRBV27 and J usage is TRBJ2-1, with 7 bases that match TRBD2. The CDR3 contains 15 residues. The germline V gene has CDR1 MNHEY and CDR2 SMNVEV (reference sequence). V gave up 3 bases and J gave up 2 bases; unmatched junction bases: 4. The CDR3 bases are TGTGCCAGCAGTTTGAGCGGGGTAGCCTACAATGAGCAGTTCTTC. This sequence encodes CASSLSGVAYNEQFF.

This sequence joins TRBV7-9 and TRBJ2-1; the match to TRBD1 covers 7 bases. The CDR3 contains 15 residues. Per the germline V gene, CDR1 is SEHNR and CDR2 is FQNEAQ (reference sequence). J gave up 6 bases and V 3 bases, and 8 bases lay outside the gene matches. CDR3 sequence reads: CASSFATGFINEQFF. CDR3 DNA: TGTGCCAGCAGCTTCGCGACAGGGTTTATCAATGAGCAGTTCTTC.